A selection of T cell receptor beta chains follows, all from one sample in a study of tumor and adjacent non-tumor tissue in lung cancer. TCRdb called the multiplex PCR reads again in MiXCR, with one record for every CDR3 protein. The sample has 65,000 to 80,000 distinct CDR3 sequences, about three quarters seen once. The sample taken for sequencing was lung tumor tissue. The receptors were sampled from a man aged 60 to 69 with non-small cell lung cancer. Both conserved end residues are part of each CDR3. Each record gives: J gene, D gene, V gene, clone size, CDR3 protein, CDR3 DNA. A D gene is named only where the DNA matches it firmly. Size is stated for part of the rows, as once, few or many counts, or as a class when the clone is expanded.

TRBJ2-3,TRBD2,TRBV11-3,.,CTSSLGLADSIDTQYF,TGTACCAGCAGCCTTGGACTAGCGGATAGCATAGATACACAGTATTTT
TRBJ2-3,.,TRBV29-1,.,CNAYGVGLDTQYF,TGCAACGCCTACGGAGTGGGCTTGGATACGCAGTATTTT
TRBJ2-5,.,TRBV20-1,.,CRARWEYQETQYF,TGCAGGGCTAGGTGGGAGTACCAAGAGACCCAGTACTTC
TRBJ2-7,.,TRBV20-1,.,CSARDSLADSYDQYF,TGCAGTGCTAGAGATTCCCTTGCGGACTCTTACGATCAGTACTTC
TRBJ2-7,TRBD2,TRBV6-2/TRBV6-3,.,CANSQTPGLVGVYEQYF,TGTGCCAACAGTCAAACTCCGGGACTAGTGGGAGTCTACGAGCAGTACTTC
TRBJ1-5,.,TRBV20-1,.,CSARGVGSGWDKSNRPQHF,TGCAGTGCTAGGGGGGTGGGGAGTGGCTGGGATAAAAGCAATCGGCCCCAGCATTTT
TRBJ1-5,.,TRBV20-1,once,CSARDVRGYSNQPQHF,TGCAGCGCTAGAGATGTCAGGGGATATAGCAATCAGCCCCAGCATTTT
TRBJ1-1,.,TRBV12-3/TRBV12-4,.,CASSFRTEPAFF,TGTGCCAGCAGTTTTAGGACAGAGCCAGCTTTCTTT
TRBJ1-1,.,TRBV6-1,.,CACSSSSGSGAFF,TGTGCCTGCAGTTCGTCGTCGGGGTCTGGAGCTTTCTTT
TRBJ2-2,TRBD1,TRBV29-1,.,CSVAGTGGFTGEVFF,TGCAGCGTTGCCGGGACAGGGGGTTTTACCGGGGAAGTGTTTTTT
TRBJ2-1,TRBD2,TRBV6-1,many,CASSVAGLAGVPQFF,TGTGCCAGCAGTGTCGCGGGACTAGCGGGAGTTCCGCAGTTCTTC
TRBJ2-3,.,TRBV6-5,once,CANSRATDRTDTQYF,TGTGCCAACAGCCGAGCTACTGATCGCACAGATACGCAGTATTTT
TRBJ1-1,TRBD1,TRBV5-4,.,CASGGQGNTEAFF,TGTGCTAGCGGGGGACAGGGGAACACTGAAGCTTTCTTT
TRBJ2-6,TRBD2,TRBV20-1,.,CSATVQRDRSGANVLTF,TGCAGTGCTACAGTTCAGCGGGATCGCTCTGGGGCCAACGTCCTAACTTTC